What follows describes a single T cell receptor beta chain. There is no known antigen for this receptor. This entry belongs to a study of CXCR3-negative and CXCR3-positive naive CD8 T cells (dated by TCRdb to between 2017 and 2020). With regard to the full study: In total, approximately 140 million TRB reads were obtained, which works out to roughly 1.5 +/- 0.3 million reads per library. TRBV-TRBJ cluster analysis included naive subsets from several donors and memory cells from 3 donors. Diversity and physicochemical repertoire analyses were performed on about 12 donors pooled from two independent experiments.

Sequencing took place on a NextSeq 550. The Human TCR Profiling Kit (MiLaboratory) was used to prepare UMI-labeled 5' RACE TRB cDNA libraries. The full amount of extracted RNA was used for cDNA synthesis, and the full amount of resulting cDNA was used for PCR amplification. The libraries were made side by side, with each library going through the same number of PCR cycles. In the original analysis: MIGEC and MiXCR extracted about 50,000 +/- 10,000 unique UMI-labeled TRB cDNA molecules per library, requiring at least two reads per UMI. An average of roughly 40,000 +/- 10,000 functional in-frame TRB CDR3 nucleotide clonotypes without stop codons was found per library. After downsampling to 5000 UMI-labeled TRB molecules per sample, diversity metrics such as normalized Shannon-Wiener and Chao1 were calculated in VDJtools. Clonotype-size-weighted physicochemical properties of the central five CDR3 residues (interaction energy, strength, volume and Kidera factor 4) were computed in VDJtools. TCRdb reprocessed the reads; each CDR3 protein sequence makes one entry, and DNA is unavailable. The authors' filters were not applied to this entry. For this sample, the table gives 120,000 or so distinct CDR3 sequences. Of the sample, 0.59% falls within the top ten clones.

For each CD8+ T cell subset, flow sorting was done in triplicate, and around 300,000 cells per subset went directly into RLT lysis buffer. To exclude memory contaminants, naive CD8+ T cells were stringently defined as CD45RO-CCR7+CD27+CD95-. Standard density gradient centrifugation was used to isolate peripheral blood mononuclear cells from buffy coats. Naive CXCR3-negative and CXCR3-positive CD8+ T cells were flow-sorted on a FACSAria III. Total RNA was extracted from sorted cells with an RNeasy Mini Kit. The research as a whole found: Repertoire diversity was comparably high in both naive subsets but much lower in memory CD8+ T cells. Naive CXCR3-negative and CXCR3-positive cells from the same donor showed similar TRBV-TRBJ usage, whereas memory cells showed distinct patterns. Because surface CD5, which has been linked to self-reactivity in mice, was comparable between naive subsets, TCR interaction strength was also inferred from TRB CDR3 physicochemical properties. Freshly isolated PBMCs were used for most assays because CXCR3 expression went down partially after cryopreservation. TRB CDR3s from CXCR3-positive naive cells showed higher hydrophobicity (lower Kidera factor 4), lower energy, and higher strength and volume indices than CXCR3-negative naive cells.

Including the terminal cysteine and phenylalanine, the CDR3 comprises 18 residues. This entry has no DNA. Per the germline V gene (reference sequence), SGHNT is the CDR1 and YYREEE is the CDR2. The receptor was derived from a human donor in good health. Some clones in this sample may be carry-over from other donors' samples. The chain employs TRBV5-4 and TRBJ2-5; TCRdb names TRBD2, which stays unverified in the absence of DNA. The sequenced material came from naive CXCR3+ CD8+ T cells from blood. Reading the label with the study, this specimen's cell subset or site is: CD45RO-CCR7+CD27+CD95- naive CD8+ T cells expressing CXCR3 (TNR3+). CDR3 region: CASSLGTQRGGLQETQYF.